This T cell receptor (beta chain) was profiled in a study of blood T cells in healthy people across ages. Primed by a sample-barcoded 5' primer and a J-beta primer mix, a second PCR proceeded for roughly 6 to 12 cycles. Every sample gave at least 3 million paired-end reads containing CDR3. Each CDR3 protein gets one entry after TCRdb re-called the 5' RACE reads with MiXCR. The repertoire holds around 1,000,000 distinct CDR3 sequences, around 25% seen once, with around 0.75% in the top ten. This clonotype was seen ten or more times. Its target is not known. The CDR3 extends over 15 amino acids. The germline V gene has CDR1 SQVTM and CDR2 ANQGSEA. J lost 8 bases, V lost 3 bases, and 14 bases had no gene match. Study results and caveats: With unsorted PBMCs, a conclusive comparison of naive versus antigen-experienced cells was not possible.

The data also belong to a second study, concerning T cells of mothers and their children. That publication notes: In this cohort, donors were a few healthy Caucasian mothers plus their six children. Each mother yielded more than 9.5 million TCR beta CDR3 reads. Each child yielded about 3 million reads.

This clonotype was obtained from a girl aged 2 to 10 in good health. The rearrangement links TRBV29-1 to TRBJ1-2, with 8 bases identical to TRBD1. The sequenced sample was blood. CDR3 in amino acids: CSVEVLTGEKWGYTF. The CDR3 region has the DNA TGCAGCGTTGAGGTCCTGACAGGGGAAAAGTGGGGCTACACCTTC.